These 3 T cell receptor beta chains were all obtained from the same sample, sequenced in a study of blood T cell repertoires in COVID-19. Profiling relied on immunoSEQ multiplex PCR, and the TCRdb table lists in-frame clones only, not all of them. The data contain some 97,000 clones, 90% of them singletons. The sample consisted of peripheral blood. These receptors were obtained from a man in his fifties or sixties with acute or convalescent COVID-19.

The chain uses TRBV6-5 and TRBJ2-5, with 9 nucleotides matching TRBD1. From germline, CDR1 is MNHEY and CDR2 SVGAGI. V lost 4 bases and J lost 5; bases outside the gene matches: 8. The CDR3 length is 15 residues. The chain's CDR3 is CASSWDGTGLETQYF. In DNA form, the CDR3 reads TGTGCCAGCAGTTGGGATGGGACAGGGCTCGAGACCCAGTACTTC.

The chain is built from TRBV7-9 and TRBJ1-3; 7 bases map to TRBD1. Germline CDR1 and CDR2: SEHNR and FQNEAQ (reference sequence). This CDR3 contains 15 residues. The ends lost 0 bases at V and 4 bases at J; junction bases unmatched: 3. CDR3 in amino acids: CASSLATGFGNTIYF. CDR3 sequence (DNA): TGTGCCAGCAGCTTAGCGACAGGGTTCGGAAACACCATATATTTT.

This chain links TRBV5-1 with TRBJ1-1, with 10 nucleotides matching TRBD1. Germline V CDR1 and CDR2: SGHRS, YFSETQ. The CDR3 is made up of 16 amino acids. V dropped 1 base and J dropped 1; count of bases not matched to a gene: 4. The CDR3, as DNA: TGCGCCAGCAGCTTGCAGGGACAGGGGAGGAACACTGAAGCTTTCTTT. Translating it yields CASSLQGQGRNTEAFF.